This TCR beta chain was recovered during a study of T cells in localized non-small cell lung cancer. Regarding the study as a whole: Higher adjacent-lung clonality was associated with shorter survival. Adjacent lung held a median roughly 50 of the top 100 tumor clones.

Using immunoSEQ multiplex PCR, the repertoire was profiled, and TCRdb retains in-frame clones only, with some absent. Altogether 25,000 to 35,000 clones are present, 80% being singletons, with the ten largest covering roughly a sixth. Germline V gives CDR1 KGHSH, CDR2 LQKENI. V lost 4 bases to trimming and J lost 0 bases, with 15 bases between them. CDR3 size: 16 residues. Details on this clone: Its antigen is as yet unknown.

J is TRBJ1-2 and V is TRBV18; a possible D gene is TRBD1 (5 bases). The receptor's source is a male donor at least 60 years old with stage III squamous cell lung carcinoma. Source: peripheral blood, taken before any cancer treatment. The CDR3 region has the DNA TGTGCCAGCTCACGCCCGGGGGGGGGAGCTAACTATGGCTACACCTTC. Translation gives CASSRPGGGANYGYTF.